These 32 T cell receptor beta chains share one sample of origin, sequenced in a study of OX40 agonist ivuxolimab in advanced cancers. Clones were read by immunoSEQ multiplex PCR, and TCRdb kept only the in-frame ones, dropping some. The table shows around 30,000 clones, with around 90% occurring only once. The sequences come from CD4+ or CD8+ T cells sorted from blood, collected in a trial of the OX40 agonist ivuxolimab. Receptors originate from an adult with an advanced solid tumor such as melanoma, head and neck, liver or kidney cancer.

The chain employs TRBV28 and TRBJ2-5; 14 nucleotides line up with TRBD2. Looked up from germline, CDR1 is MDHEN and CDR2 is SYDVKM. CDR3 length: 16 residues. J was trimmed by 5 bases and V by 6 bases; bases with no gene match: 8. The CDR3 DNA is TGTGCCAGCAGCCATCGGACTAGCGGGAGGATGGAGACCCAGTACTTC. Its protein is CASSHRTSGRMETQYF.

The V gene is TRBV27, the J gene TRBJ1-5; 7 bases map to TRBD1. Trimming cost V 4 bases and J 0 bases; bases outside gene matches: 12. Germline lookup yields CDR1 MNHEY and CDR2 SMNVEV (reference sequence). The CDR3 totals 18 residues. CDR3 bases: TGTGCCAGCAGTTCGACAGGGTCGATGGGATTTAGCAATCAGCCCCAGCATTTT. Protein: CASSSTGSMGFSNQPQHF.

The chain recombines TRBV7-9 with TRBJ1-2; D perhaps matches TRBD1 (5 bases). The CDR3 consists of 14 residues. Germline V gene lookup returns CDR1 SEHNR and CDR2 FQNEAQ (reference sequence). Trimming removed 5 bases from V and 1 base from J, with 11 bases in between. CDR3 sequence reads: CASSLETDNYGYTF. The CDR3 nucleotides are TGTGCCAGCAGCCTTGAGACAGATAACTATGGCTACACCTTC.

The chain uses TRBV15 and TRBJ2-5; 9 nucleotides line up with TRBD2. This CDR3 comprises 13 residues. With 7 bases clipped from V and 4 bases from J, the junction kept 4 bases outside the gene matches. CDR1 LNHNV and CDR2 YYDKDF come from the germline V gene (reference sequence). CDR3 nucleotides: TGTGCCACCAACCCAGCGGGAGGAGAGACCCAGTACTTC. Its protein is CATNPAGGETQYF.

The rearrangement joins TRBV13 to TRBJ2-7, with 16 bases lining up with TRBD2. Trimming cost V 1 base and J 5 bases; bases outside gene matches: 5. Per germline, CDR1 PRHDT and CDR2 FYEKMQ (reference sequence). The CDR3 covers 17 residues. This CDR3 reads CASSLEGTSGGADEQYF. CDR3 sequence (DNA): TGTGCCAGCAGCTTAGAAGGGACTAGCGGGGGGGCCGACGAGCAGTACTTC.

This clone has a handful of counts. The V and J genes are TRBV10-1 and TRBJ1-1, with D perhaps matching TRBD1 (6 bases). The V end was cut by 3 bases, the J end by 5 bases, with 7 bases between. Germline V lookup: CDR1 WNHNN, CDR2 SYGVQD (reference sequence). This CDR3 has 12 residues. In DNA, the CDR3 is TGCGCCAGCAGTGAAGGGGGGACTGAAGCTTTCTTT. It specifies CASSEGGTEAFF.

J is TRBJ2-7 and V is TRBV7-9, with 7 bases fitting TRBD1. The CDR3 contains 14 residues. J lost 4 bases, V lost 4 bases, and 7 bases had no gene match. Germline V gene sequence: CDR1 SEHNR, CDR2 FQNEAQ (reference sequence). CDR3 loop: CASSYRGGLYEQYF. Here the CDR3 DNA reads TGTGCCAGCAGCTACAGGGGTGGCCTATACGAGCAGTACTTC. Variable domain in full (rest from reference TRBV7-9 and TRBJ2-7): DTGVSQNPRHKITKRGQNVTFRCDPISEHNRLYWYRQTLGQGPEFLTYFQNEAQLEKSRLLSDRFSAERPKGSFSTLEIQRTEQGDSAMYLCASSYRGGLYEQYFGPGTRLTVT.

The rearrangement links TRBV6-1 to TRBJ2-7, with 9 bases lining up with TRBD1. J gave up 4 bases and V 5 bases, and 9 bases lay outside the gene matches. The CDR3 consists of 15 residues. Germline CDR1 is MNHNS and CDR2 is SASEGT. CDR3 sequence (DNA): TGTGCCAGCAGTTCAACGGGACAGGGACTATACGAGCAGTACTTC. It translates to CASSSTGQGLYEQYF.

This chain joins TRBV12-5 and TRBJ2-3; D might be TRBD1 (6 bases). In germline, CDR1 is LGHNT, CDR2 FRNRAP. The CDR3 runs 15 residues. Trimming took 5 bases from V and 2 from J, leaving 14 bases between them. CDR3 in amino acids: CASGAGTGNTDTQYF. The CDR3 bases are TGTGCTAGTGGTGCTGGTACAGGGAACACAGATACGCAGTATTTT.

The gene calls are TRBV28 and TRBJ2-1; 7 bases are a match to TRBD2. CDR3 size: 15 residues. CDR1 is MDHEN and CDR2 is SYDVKM in the germline V gene. V shed 2 bases, J shed 3 bases, and the junction held 4 bases outside the gene matches. The CDR3 bases are TGTGCCAGCAGTTTAGGTCTAGCGGACTACAATGAGCAGTTCTTC. Translation: CASSLGLADYNEQFF.

The V gene is TRBV6-1, the J gene TRBJ1-1; a weak D match, TRBD1 (6 bases). This CDR3 is 14 amino acids long. V was trimmed by 2 bases and J by 1 base, leaving 8 bases between them. CDR1 and CDR2 from the germline V gene are MNHNS and SASEGT. The DNA of the CDR3 is TGTGCCAGCAGTGAACACAGGGCGAACACTGAAGCTTTCTTT. Protein product: CASSEHRANTEAFF.

The V call is TRBV7-9, the J call TRBJ2-1; 13 bases fit TRBD2. The germline V gene has CDR1 SEHNR and CDR2 FQNEAQ (reference sequence). The CDR3 runs 15 residues. Trimming removed 5 bases from V and 8 bases from J; junction bases left unmatched: 6. As DNA, the CDR3 is TGTGCCAGCAGCCCGGGACTAGCGGGAATGGATGAGCAGTTCTTC. Translation: CASSPGLAGMDEQFF. The variable domain in full, with the rest retrieved from reference TRBV7-9 and TRBJ2-1, is DTGVSQNPRHKITKRGQNVTFRCDPISEHNRLYWYRQTLGQGPEFLTYFQNEAQLEKSRLLSDRFSAERPKGSFSTLEIQRTEQGDSAMYLCASSPGLAGMDEQFFGPGTRLTVL.

This chain links TRBV19 with TRBJ2-1; the match to TRBD2 covers 8 bases. Germline lookup yields CDR1 LNHDA and CDR2 SQIVND (reference sequence). The CDR3 has 17 amino acids. V lost 3 bases and J lost 7; bases outside the gene matches: 14. Here the CDR3 reads CASSIPKAGRAGNEQFF. CDR3 bases: TGTGCCAGTAGTATCCCCAAGGCCGGGAGGGCCGGAAATGAGCAGTTCTTC.

The chain uses TRBV6-1 and TRBJ2-3; D gene unclear. The V gene lost 1 base and the J gene lost 2 bases, with 10 bases spanning the gap. The CDR3 length is 15 residues. Germline V gives CDR1 MNHNS, CDR2 SASEGT. CDR3 loop: CASSEGHSFTDTQYF. CDR3 in DNA: TGTGCCAGCAGTGAAGGGCACAGCTTCACAGATACGCAGTATTTT.

The genes are TRBV19 and TRBJ2-2; either TRBD1 or TRBD2 may supply D (6 bases each). Germline loops: CDR1 LNHDA, CDR2 SQIVND (reference sequence). Between the trimmed V and J ends, which lost 7 bases and 5 bases, there was a span of 17 bases. The CDR3 sequence is 15 residues long. The CDR3 DNA follows: TGTGCCAGTACCAAGGGGGGCTTCTCGACCGGGGAGCTGTTTTTT. Translation: CASTKGGFSTGELFF.

The chain uses TRBV28 and TRBJ2-7, with a weak D call TRBD2 (6 bases). This CDR3 is built from 15 residues. The V and J ends lost 6 bases and 0 bases respectively, with 15 bases between them. CDR1 MDHEN and CDR2 SYDVKM come from the germline V gene. The CDR3 bases are TGTGCCAGCAGCTTGATGCCGGGGGTCTCCTACGAGCAGTACTTC. It is translated as CASSLMPGVSYEQYF.

The chain joins TRBV7-8 to TRBJ2-1; TRBD1 or TRBD2 may be the D gene (6 bases each). The germline V gene encodes CDR1 SGHVS and CDR2 FQNEAQ. V was cut by 5 bases and J by 4 bases, with 27 bases left in between. The CDR3 covers 19 residues. In nucleotides, the CDR3 is TGTGCCAGCAGCAAATCGGGGGCAGGGCCCATATCCTTATACAATGAGCAGTTCTTC. Amino acids: CASSKSGAGPISLYNEQFF.

CDR3 sequence reads: CASSPLTRANEQYF. The DNA for the CDR3 is TGTGCCAGCAGTCCGCTTACTAGGGCTAACGAGCAGTACTTC. The J gene is TRBJ2-7, the V gene TRBV27, with D possibly matching TRBD2 (5 bases). Trimming stripped 5 bases from V and 5 bases from J, with 16 bases between. The CDR3 consists of 14 residues. The germline V gene encodes CDR1 MNHEY and CDR2 SMNVEV (reference sequence).

The rearrangement uses TRBV6-1 and TRBJ2-3; 7 positions agree with TRBD1. Germline lookup yields CDR1 MNHNS and CDR2 SASEGT. Trimming cost V 3 bases and J 3 bases; bases outside gene matches: 12. The CDR3 consists of 17 residues. The CDR3 sequence is CASSDQAVTGATDTQYF. CDR3 DNA sequence: TGTGCCAGCAGTGACCAGGCAGTTACAGGGGCTACAGATACGCAGTATTTT.

This chain uses TRBV7-2 with TRBJ1-6; a possible D gene is TRBD1 (6 bases). Germline lookup yields CDR1 SGHTA and CDR2 FQGNSA. Deletions cut 7 bases from V and 14 bases from J, with 15 bases between. The CDR3 runs to 12 residues. As DNA, the CDR3 is TGTGCCAGCACCCTAGTGGGGGCAACCCTCCACTTT. It encodes CASTLVGATLHF.

The J gene is TRBJ2-1, the V gene TRBV7-6; the match to TRBD2 covers 7 bases. CDR3 length: 15 residues. CDR1 SGHVS and CDR2 FNYEAQ come from the germline V gene. V lost 1 base and J lost 7; bases outside the gene matches: 7. CDR3 DNA sequence: TGTGCCAGCAGCTTAGACGGGGGAGGGTGGAATGAGCAGTTCTTC. Translated, it gives CASSLDGGGWNEQFF.

V and J are TRBV6-1 and TRBJ2-7; 10 positions agree with TRBD1. The ends lost 4 bases at V and 1 base at J; junction bases unmatched: 7. CDR1 and CDR2 from the germline V gene are MNHNS and SASEGT. The CDR3 covers 16 residues. The CDR3 region is CASSGLGQGTSYEQYF. CDR3 in DNA: TGTGCCAGCAGTGGACTGGGACAGGGGACATCCTACGAGCAGTACTTC.

V is TRBV6-5 and J is TRBJ2-7; the D call may be TRBD1 or TRBD2 (7 bases each). The germline V gene has CDR1 MNHEY and CDR2 SVGAGI. The CDR3 is 14 residues long. V was shortened by 5 bases and J by 4 bases, with 15 bases between the two germline ends. The CDR3 spells CASSPGGGIYEQYF. For the CDR3, the DNA is TGTGCCAGCAGTCCAGGGGGGGGCATATACGAGCAGTACTTC.

This clone has a single count. The CDR3 spells CASSLAGYQPQHF. The CDR3 coding sequence is TGCGCCAGCAGCTTGGCCGGGTATCAGCCCCAGCATTTT. This rearrangement joins TRBV5-1 to TRBJ1-5; D remains ambiguous. This CDR3 region has 13 residues. Germline CDR1 SGHRS, CDR2 YFSETQ. Trimming pared 0 bases from V and 5 bases from J, leaving 6 bases between.

This clone showed up just once. The CDR3 sequence: CASSLEVGRAYEQYF. DNA for the CDR3: TGTGCCAGCAGCTTAGAAGTCGGTCGAGCCTACGAGCAGTACTTC. This chain connects TRBV11-2 to TRBJ2-7; D uncertain. Germline CDR1 and CDR2: SGHAT and FQNNGV. Trimming removed 0 bases at V and 2 bases at J, with 11 bases between. The CDR3 runs to 15 residues.

This clone occurred a few times. This chain links TRBV5-6 with TRBJ2-5; 16 positions agree with TRBD2. The J segment lost 1 base and the V segment lost 4 bases, leaving 4 bases of the junction unmatched. Germline lookup yields CDR1 SGHDT and CDR2 YYEEEE. This CDR3 region has 17 residues. The CDR3 DNA sequence: TGTGCCAGCAGCAGGGGACTAGCGGGAGGGGTCCAAGAGACCCAGTACTTC. It specifies CASSRGLAGGVQETQYF.

This rearrangement joins TRBV6-5 to TRBJ2-7; 11 positions match TRBD1. Germline CDR1 and CDR2: MNHEY and SVGAGI. The CDR3 has 15 residues. Trimming removed 2 bases from V and 0 bases from J; junction bases left unmatched: 0. The CDR3 DNA reads TGTGCCAGCAGTTACGGGACAGGGGGCTCCTACGAGCAGTACTTC. Protein product: CASSYGTGGSYEQYF.

The rearrangement uses TRBV5-5 and TRBJ1-3; D ambiguous. Germline CDR1 is SGHKS and CDR2 is YYEKEE (reference sequence). V was clipped by 4 bases and J by 0 bases, with 11 bases between them. The CDR3 runs to 15 residues. In DNA, the CDR3 is TGTGCCAGCAGCGAGGGCGGGAGCTCTGGAAACACCATATATTTT. Translated, it gives CASSEGGSSGNTIYF.

Turning to this clone: Here the CDR3 omits its conserved ending phenylalanine or tryptophan, so a read error is the likely source. The limits of the CDR3 on the DNA are not certain, so only TCRdb's listed CDR3 is given. The chain couples TRBV4-1 to TRBJ2-3; TRBD1, as called in the table, went unchecked against the DNA. Germline CDR1 and CDR2: MGHRA and YSYEKL. The CDR3 has 13 residues if both end residues are counted. The CDR3 here is CASSQDLGGHTGL.

The rearrangement joins TRBV27 to TRBJ2-7, with 8 bases that match TRBD1. Germline V gene lookup returns CDR1 MNHEY and CDR2 SMNVEV (reference sequence). CDR3 length: 15 amino acids. J gave up 2 bases and V 6 bases, and 9 bases lay outside the gene matches. CDR3 amino acids: CASSPGTGNTYEQYF. The CDR3 nucleotides are TGTGCCAGCAGCCCCGGGACAGGAAATACCTACGAGCAGTACTTC.

The rearrangement links TRBV5-6 to TRBJ2-7, with 8 bases identical to TRBD1. This CDR3 has 15 amino acids. Trimming removed 4 bases from V and 4 bases from J; junction bases left unmatched: 10. Germline V CDR1 and CDR2: SGHDT, YYEEEE. For the CDR3, the DNA is TGTGCCAGCAGCCCCCTCTATCAGGGGGCTTACGAGCAGTACTTC. Residues: CASSPLYQGAYEQYF.

The chain combines TRBV15 with TRBJ2-1; D remains ambiguous. From germline, CDR1 is LNHNV and CDR2 YYDKDF (reference sequence). The CDR3 runs to 16 residues. V was trimmed by 3 bases and J by 0 bases, leaving 12 bases between them. CDR3 nucleotides: TGTGCCACCAGCAGTTGGCCGTCGAGCTCCTACAATGAGCAGTTCTTC. Protein sequence: CATSSWPSSSYNEQFF.